These 32 T cell receptor beta chains originate from one sample sequenced in a study of shared T cell receptors in the human thymus. Profiling relied on immunoSEQ multiplex PCR, and the TCRdb table lists in-frame clones only, not all of them. The table includes roughly 660,000 clones, 85% to 90% detected once. The sample was also reused in another study, on human thymus T cells.

Source material: thymocytes. The origin of the receptors is a boy under three years old with a congenital heart defect.

The gene calls are TRBV6-1 and TRBJ1-1, with D perhaps TRBD1 (6 bases). The germline V gene has CDR1 MNHNS and CDR2 SASEGT. CDR3 length equals 13 residues. V was trimmed by 5 bases and J by 7 bases, leaving 14 bases between them. The chain's CDR3 is CASSPTGCGEAFF. The CDR3 coding sequence is TGTGCCAGCAGTCCTACAGGGTGCGGTGAAGCTTTCTTT.

The chain links TRBV18 to TRBJ2-3; 10 positions match TRBD1. V lost 1 base, J lost 6 bases, and 4 bases stayed unmatched. This CDR3 comprises 15 residues. Germline-derived CDR1 and CDR2 are KGHSH and LQKENI. The CDR3 is CASSPQGTGADTQYF. The DNA for the CDR3 is TGTGCCAGCTCACCACAGGGGACAGGGGCCGATACGCAGTATTTT.

This chain uses TRBV14 with TRBJ2-2; TRBD2 is a possible D gene (5 bases). The germline V gene encodes CDR1 SGHDN and CDR2 FVKESK. The V gene lost 1 base and the J gene lost 0 bases, with 24 bases spanning the gap. The CDR3 covers 21 residues. CDR3 sequence: CASSQGGDGVTIRSNTGELFF. CDR3 sequence (DNA): TGTGCCAGCAGCCAAGGTGGCGACGGGGTTACCATTCGCTCGAACACCGGGGAGCTGTTTTTT.

A few counts support this clone. This rearrangement joins TRBV27 to TRBJ2-1; D not resolved. CDR3 length equals 17 residues. CDR1 is MNHEY and CDR2 is SMNVEV in the germline V gene (reference sequence). The ends were cut back, 4 bases at V and 0 bases at J, with 16 bases in the middle. In DNA form, the CDR3 reads TGTGCCAGCAGTTCGTCCGCCGGGTGGAGCTCCTACAATGAGCAGTTCTTC. This translates into CASSSSAGWSSYNEQFF.

The J gene is TRBJ2-1, the V gene TRBV15; TRBD2 aligns across 7 bases. The V gene end was trimmed by 3 bases and the J gene end by 3 bases; junction bases not matched to a gene: 8. Germline assignment: CDR1 LNHNV and CDR2 YYDKDF (reference sequence). This CDR3 region has 16 residues. CDR3 sequence reads: CATSRWGGSIYNEQFF. CDR3 DNA sequence: TGTGCCACCAGCAGGTGGGGCGGGAGTATCTACAATGAGCAGTTCTTC.

This clone was found a few times. Other DNA sequences within the sample encode an identical CDR3. The V call is TRBV7-6, the J call TRBJ2-7, with 8 bases aligning to TRBD1. The CDR3 loop spans 14 amino acids. Losses at the gene ends were 5 bases for V and 4 bases for J; bases not matched to a gene: 7. The germline gives CDR1 SGHVS, CDR2 FNYEAQ. CDR3 nucleotides: TGTGCCAGCAGCCCTGGACAGGGCTGGTACGAGCAGTACTTC. This codes for CASSPGQGWYEQYF.

J is TRBJ2-7 and V is TRBV20-1; perhaps TRBD2 as D (6 bases). Germline loops: CDR1 DFQATT, CDR2 SNEGSKA (reference sequence). Trimming pared 6 bases from V and 9 bases from J, leaving 12 bases between. The CDR3 runs to 10 residues. The CDR3 is CSAPSEGQYF. The CDR3 bases are TGCAGTGCACCATCGGAGGGGCAGTACTTC.

This chain uses TRBV28 with TRBJ1-5, with 9 bases matching TRBD1. Germline assignment: CDR1 MDHEN and CDR2 SYDVKM. After removal of 5 bases from V and 2 bases from J, the junction contained 4 bases not matched to a gene. The CDR3 extends over 15 amino acids. The CDR3 DNA is TGTGCCAGCAGTCCAACAGGGGGCGGCAATCAGCCCCAGCATTTT. Translating it yields CASSPTGGGNQPQHF.

The rearrangement links TRBV13 to TRBJ1-1, with D maybe TRBD1 (5 bases). The germline V and J ends were trimmed by 0 bases and 3 bases, with 11 bases remaining between them. This CDR3 has 15 amino acids. Germline assignment: CDR1 PRHDT and CDR2 FYEKMQ (reference sequence). For the CDR3, the DNA is TGTGCCAGCAGCTTAGGTCCAGGGTTGGACACTGAAGCTTTCTTT. The encoded protein is CASSLGPGLDTEAFF.

This chain connects TRBV27 to TRBJ2-3; TRBD1 might be the D (7 bases). Trimming removed 7 bases at V and 3 bases at J, with 14 bases between. The CDR3 sequence is 14 residues long. Germline CDR1 reads MNHEY; CDR2 reads SMNVEV (reference sequence). This chain's CDR3 is CASTQGGPTDTQYF. The CDR3 region has the DNA TGTGCCAGCACCCAGGGGGGTCCGACAGATACGCAGTATTTT.

This sequence joins TRBV6-1 and TRBJ1-1; tentative D call: TRBD1 (6 bases). The length of the CDR3 is 13 residues. CDR1 is MNHNS, CDR2 SASEGT, per germline. V lost 6 bases and J lost 7, with 15 bases in between. The chain's CDR3 is CASSGDKGFEAFF. In nucleotides, the CDR3 is TGTGCCAGCAGCGGGGACAAGGGGTTTGAAGCTTTCTTT.

This clone was seen a few times. This sequence joins TRBV7-9 and TRBJ1-1; 7 positions match TRBD1. This CDR3 region has 16 residues. Germline trimming cut 3 bases from V and 2 bases from J; bases unmatched to any gene: 9. Germline V gives CDR1 SEHNR, CDR2 FQNEAQ (reference sequence). The CDR3 here is CASSFPRDSGNTEAFF. CDR3 DNA sequence: TGTGCCAGCAGCTTTCCCCGGGACAGTGGAAACACTGAAGCTTTCTTT.

This clone has a single count. The V call is TRBV5-1, the J call TRBJ2-7, with 8 bases matching TRBD2. The V gene's germline CDR1 is SGHRS and CDR2 YFSETQ. This CDR3 spans 14 amino acids. With 0 bases clipped from V and 7 bases from J, the junction kept 6 bases outside the gene matches. The CDR3 bases are TGCGCCAGCAGCTTGGCGGGAGGGCCAGGAGAGCAGTACTTC. Its translation is CASSLAGGPGEQYF.

CDR3 DNA: TGTGCCAGCAGCCATTTAGCGCGCAAGCAGTTCTTC. It encodes CASSHLARKQFF. This sequence joins TRBV4-2 and TRBJ2-1, with D perhaps TRBD2 (5 bases). This CDR3 is 12 amino acids long. Germline V gene sequence: CDR1 LGHNA, CDR2 YNFKEQ. Trimming stripped 3 bases from V and 11 bases from J, with 11 bases between.

V is TRBV5-1 and J is TRBJ2-4; 8 bases match TRBD2. Germline CDR1 SGHRS, CDR2 YFSETQ. This CDR3 has 16 amino acids. With 4 bases clipped from V and 2 bases from J, the junction kept 8 bases outside the gene matches. The CDR3 sequence: CASSHGLAGPKNIQYF. The CDR3 DNA reads TGCGCCAGCAGCCACGGACTAGCAGGGCCCAAAAACATTCAGTACTTC.

The rearrangement links TRBV4-3 to TRBJ1-2, with a possible D match to TRBD1 (6 bases). Germline V CDR1 and CDR2: LGHNA, YSLEER. The CDR3 extends over 16 amino acids. V shed 2 bases and J shed 7 bases, with 20 bases lying between them. CDR3 sequence reads: CASSQRTQGIMPGYTF. CDR3 DNA sequence: TGCGCCAGCAGCCAAAGGACCCAGGGGATCATGCCTGGCTACACCTTC.

The chain couples TRBV29-1 to TRBJ2-3, with 11 bases fitting TRBD1. Trimming removed 6 bases from V and 1 base from J; junction bases left unmatched: 0. The CDR3 runs to 13 residues. CDR1 is SQVTM, CDR2 ANQGSEA, per germline. CDR3 sequence reads: CSVGQGGTDTQYF. CDR3 in DNA: TGCAGCGTGGGACAGGGGGGCACAGATACGCAGTATTTT.

This chain connects TRBV14 to TRBJ1-3, with 9 bases matching TRBD1. Per the germline V gene, CDR1 is SGHDN and CDR2 is FVKESK. V was pared by 6 bases and J by 3 bases, with 6 bases of the junction left unmatched. The CDR3 consists of 15 residues. Here the CDR3 DNA reads TGTGCCAGCAGGTCGGACAGGGGTAGTGGAAACACCATATATTTT. Translation: CASRSDRGSGNTIYF.

V is TRBV9 and J is TRBJ1-3, with 7 bases fitting TRBD1. Trimming took 4 bases from V and 0 from J; bases not matched to a gene: 10. CDR3 length equals 17 residues. CDR1 and CDR2 (germline): SGDLS, YYNGEE. CDR3 loop: CASSPQPGQHSGNTIYF. CDR3 coding DNA: TGTGCCAGCAGCCCCCAGCCGGGACAGCACTCTGGAAACACCATATATTTT.

CDR3 residues: CASSEGQGGFVGNQPQHF. The CDR3 coding sequence is TGTGCCAGCAGTGAAGGACAGGGGGGATTTGTGGGCAATCAGCCCCAGCATTTT. The chain recombines TRBV6-1 with TRBJ1-5; TRBD1 matches 9 bases. The CDR3 contains 18 residues. Per the germline V gene, CDR1 is MNHNS and CDR2 is SASEGT. The J segment lost 2 bases and the V segment lost 1 base, leaving 9 bases of the junction unmatched.

The chain employs TRBV29-1 and TRBJ2-2; D may be TRBD2 (6 bases). V lost 4 bases, J lost 10 bases, and 19 bases lay in between. Per the germline V gene, CDR1 is SQVTM and CDR2 is ANQGSEA. The CDR3 runs to 14 residues. As DNA, the CDR3 is TGCAGCGTTGGAGGAGGGCCACGCCTGGAGGAGCTGTTTTTT. Translation: CSVGGGPRLEELFF.

There are a few counts of this clone. CDR3 bases: TGTGCCAGCAGCCCGGCCCAAGGGTGGGGGCCCCAAGAGACCCAGTACTTC. Protein: CASSPAQGWGPQETQYF. The chain is built from TRBV7-2 and TRBJ2-5; TRBD1 might be the D (6 bases). V dropped 5 bases and J dropped 1 base, with 20 bases sitting between them. Germline V CDR1 and CDR2: SGHTA, FQGNSA. CDR3 size: 17 residues.

J is TRBJ2-7 and V is TRBV11-2, with D possibly matching TRBD2 (5 bases). Per the germline V gene, CDR1 is SGHAT and CDR2 is FQNNGV. The CDR3 sequence is 13 residues long. Trimming pared 5 bases from V and 4 bases from J, leaving 12 bases between. CDR3 bases: TGTGCCAGCAGCCCGTCGGGCGGGTACGAGCAGTACTTC. It yields the protein CASSPSGGYEQYF. Complete variable domain (other parts from reference TRBV11-2 and TRBJ2-7): EAGVAQSPRYKIIEKRQSVAFWCNPISGHATLYWYQQILGQGPKLLIQFQNNGVVDDSQLPKDRFSAERLKGVDSTLKIQPAKLEDSAVYLCASSPSGGYEQYFGPGTRLTVT.

This rearrangement joins TRBV4-1 to TRBJ2-7, with D possibly TRBD2 on 5 matching bases. CDR3 length: 13 residues. Germline V gene lookup returns CDR1 MGHRA and CDR2 YSYEKL. V was cut by 5 bases and J by 0 bases, with 8 bases left in between. CDR3 sequence (DNA): TGCGCCAGCAGCGGACTGCCCTCCTACGAGCAGTACTTC. Translation: CASSGLPSYEQYF.

This chain uses TRBV5-1 with TRBJ2-7; 7 bases agree with TRBD2. Germline CDR1 SGHRS, CDR2 YFSETQ. V lost 1 base, J lost 0 bases, and 10 bases stayed unmatched. The CDR3 is made up of 17 amino acids. The CDR3 coding sequence is TGCGCCAGCAGCTTGTCCCCTTTGGGGGGGTCCTCCTACGAGCAGTACTTC. It specifies CASSLSPLGGSSYEQYF. Looking up the rest from reference TRBV5-1 and TRBJ2-7 gives the full variable domain: KAGVTQTPRYLIKTRGQQVTLSCSPISGHRSVSWYQQTPGQGLQFLFEYFSETQRNKGNFPGRFSGRQFSNSRSEMNVSTLELGDSALYLCASSLSPLGGSSYEQYFGPGTRLTVT.

The chain joins TRBV14 to TRBJ2-2; TRBD1 matches at 12 bases. V shed 2 bases, J shed 7 bases, and the junction held 14 bases outside the gene matches. This CDR3 is built from 19 residues. Germline CDR1 is SGHDN and CDR2 is FVKESK. CDR3 in DNA: TGTGCCAGCAGCCAAAAGAGGGAATGGGACAGGGGGCAAGTCGGGGAGCTGTTTTTT. Translating it yields CASSQKREWDRGQVGELFF.

This clone was found a few times. The chain is built from TRBV7-6 and TRBJ2-2, with D perhaps TRBD1 (5 bases). V dropped 10 bases and J dropped 5 bases, with 11 bases sitting between them. The germline V gene has CDR1 SGHVS and CDR2 FNYEAQ. The CDR3 covers 12 residues. The CDR3 sequence is CANRMTTGELFF. The CDR3 DNA is TGTGCCAACAGGATGACTACCGGGGAGCTGTTTTTT.

The chain links TRBV30 to TRBJ2-3; 9 bases line up with TRBD1. The CDR3 covers 16 residues. Germline V gives CDR1 GTSNPN, CDR2 SVGIG (reference sequence). V was clipped by 3 bases and J by 0 bases; unmatched bases: 7. In nucleotides, the CDR3 is TGTGCCTGGAGCTTCCCCGGGACAGGGAGCACAGATACGCAGTATTTT. As protein: CAWSFPGTGSTDTQYF.

The rearrangement joins TRBV10-2 to TRBJ2-7, with 8 bases matching TRBD1. V was pared by 6 bases and J by 5 bases, with 6 bases of the junction left unmatched. Germline V lookup: CDR1 WSHSY, CDR2 SAAADI. The CDR3 extends over 13 amino acids. The CDR3, as DNA: TGCGCCAGCAGAAGACAGGGGCTCCACGAGCAGTACTTC. Protein product: CASRRQGLHEQYF.

This clone was recorded a few times. The chain has TRBV28 and TRBJ1-4; perhaps TRBD1 as D (6 bases). Germline-derived CDR1 and CDR2 are MDHEN and SYDVKM. The CDR3 has 13 amino acids. Trimming removed 6 bases from V and 8 bases from J, with 13 bases in between. The CDR3 nucleotides read TGTGCCAGCAGCCCGGGGGGCCGGGAAAAACTGTTTTTT. Its protein product is CASSPGGREKLFF.

The chain joins TRBV23-1 to TRBJ2-5, with TRBD1 matching over 8 bases. TRBV23-1 is identified as an open reading frame with a role that is uncertain. CDR3 length: 14 residues. V lost 7 bases, J lost 4 bases, and 8 bases stayed unmatched. The CDR3 DNA follows: TGCGCCAGCACCCCTTCAGGGGGCCGAGAGACCCAGTACTTC. It encodes CASTPSGGRETQYF.

The V call is TRBV12-5, the J call TRBJ2-2; the D gene is possibly TRBD1 (5 bases). The CDR3 totals 13 residues. Per germline, CDR1 LGHNT and CDR2 FRNRAP. V was pared by 2 bases and J by 6 bases, with 7 bases between. In nucleotides, the CDR3 is TGTGCTAGTGGTTTGTTCAGGGCCGGGGAGCTGTTTTTT. Amino acid sequence: CASGLFRAGELFF.